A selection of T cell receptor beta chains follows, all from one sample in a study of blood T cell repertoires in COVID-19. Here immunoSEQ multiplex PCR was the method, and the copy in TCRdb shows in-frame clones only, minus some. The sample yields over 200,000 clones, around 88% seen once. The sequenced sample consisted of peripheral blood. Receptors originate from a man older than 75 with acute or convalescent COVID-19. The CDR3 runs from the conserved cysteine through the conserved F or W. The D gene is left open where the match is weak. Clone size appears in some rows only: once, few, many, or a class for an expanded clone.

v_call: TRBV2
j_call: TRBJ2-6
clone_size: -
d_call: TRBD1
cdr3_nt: TGTGCCAGCAGATCCGGGACAGGTCACTCTGGGGCCAACGTCCTGACTTTC
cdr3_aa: CASRSGTGHSGANVLTF

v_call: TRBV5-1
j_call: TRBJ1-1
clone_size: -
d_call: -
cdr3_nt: TGCGCCAGCAGCTCGGGCCAAAGGGGCACTGAAGCTTTCTTT
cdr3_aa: CASSSGQRGTEAFF

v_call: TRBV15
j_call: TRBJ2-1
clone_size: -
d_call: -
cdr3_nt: TGTGCCACCAGCAGAGATTCGGAAGGGGCCGCCTACAATGAGCAGTTCTTC
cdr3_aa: CATSRDSEGAAYNEQFF

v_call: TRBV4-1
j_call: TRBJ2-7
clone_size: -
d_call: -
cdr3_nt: TGCGCCAGCAGCCTGGAAGGAGGGACCTACGAGCAGTACTTC
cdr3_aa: CASSLEGGTYEQYF

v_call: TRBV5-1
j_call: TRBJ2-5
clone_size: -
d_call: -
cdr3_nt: TGCGCCAGCAGCGTGACGGGAGGGGGCGGAGAGACCCAGTACTTC
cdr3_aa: CASSVTGGGGETQYF

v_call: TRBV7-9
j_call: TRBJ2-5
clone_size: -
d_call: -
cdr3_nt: TGTGCCAGCAGCTTAACAGGGGGGGCAGAGACCCAGTACTTC
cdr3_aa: CASSLTGGAETQYF

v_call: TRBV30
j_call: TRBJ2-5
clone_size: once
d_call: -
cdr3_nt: TGTGCCTGGAGTGTACAGCAAGAGACCCAGTACTTC
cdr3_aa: CAWSVQQETQYF

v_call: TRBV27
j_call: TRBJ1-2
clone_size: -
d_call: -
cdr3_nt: TGTGCCAGCAGTTTGGGCAGGGACTATGGCTATGGCTACACCTTC
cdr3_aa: CASSLGRDYGYGYTF

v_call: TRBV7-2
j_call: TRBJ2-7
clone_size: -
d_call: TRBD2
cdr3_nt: TGTGCCAGCAGTCGGACTAGCGGGAAGGAATACGAGCAGTACTTC
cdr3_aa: CASSRTSGKEYEQYF

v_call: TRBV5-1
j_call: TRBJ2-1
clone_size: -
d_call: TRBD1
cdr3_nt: TGCGCCAGCAGCCTGGGGACAGGGGGCACAATTTACAATGAGCAGTTCTTC
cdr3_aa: CASSLGTGGTIYNEQFF

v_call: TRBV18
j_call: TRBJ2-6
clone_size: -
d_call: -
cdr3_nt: TGTGCCAGCTCACAGAGCTCTGGGGCCAACGTCCTGACTTTC
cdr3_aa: CASSQSSGANVLTF

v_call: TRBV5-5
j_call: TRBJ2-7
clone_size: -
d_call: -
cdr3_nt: TGTGCCAGCAGCGTAGGACCGACAGGCGCCTACGAGCAGTACTTC
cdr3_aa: CASSVGPTGAYEQYF

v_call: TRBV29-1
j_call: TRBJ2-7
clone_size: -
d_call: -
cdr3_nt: TGCAGCGTTGCGGGCGGGGATACCTCCTACGAGCAGTACTTC
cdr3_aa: CSVAGGDTSYEQYF

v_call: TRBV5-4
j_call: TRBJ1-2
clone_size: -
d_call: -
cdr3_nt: TGTGCCAGCAGCCCCCGATCGGGGGTTGGCGGCTACACCTTC
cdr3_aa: CASSPRSGVGGYTF

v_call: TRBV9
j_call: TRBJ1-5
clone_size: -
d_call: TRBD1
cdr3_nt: TGTGCCAGCAGCCCAGAGGGACAGGGGGTTACCCAGCATTTT
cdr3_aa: CASSPEGQGVTQHF

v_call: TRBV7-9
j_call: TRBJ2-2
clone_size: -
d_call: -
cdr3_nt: TGTGCCAGCAGCTTAAAAGGGGATGCCGGGGAGCTGTTTTTT
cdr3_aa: CASSLKGDAGELFF

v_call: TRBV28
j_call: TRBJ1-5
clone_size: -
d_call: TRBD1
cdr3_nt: TGTGCCAGCAGACCTTTGGGACAGGGTAATCAGCCCCAGCATTTT
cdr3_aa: CASRPLGQGNQPQHF

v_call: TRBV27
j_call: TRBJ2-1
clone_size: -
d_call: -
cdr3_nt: TGTGCCAGCAGTTCCTACGTCAATGAGCAGTTCTTC
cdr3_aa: CASSSYVNEQFF

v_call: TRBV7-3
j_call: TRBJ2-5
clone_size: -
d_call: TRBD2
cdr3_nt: TGTGCCAGCAGCTTCACCGGGACTAGCGGCCAAGAGACCCAGTACTTC
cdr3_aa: CASSFTGTSGQETQYF

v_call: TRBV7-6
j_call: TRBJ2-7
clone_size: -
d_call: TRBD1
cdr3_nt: TGTGCCAGCAGCCCACTCACAGGGGCCGAGCAGTACTTC
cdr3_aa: CASSPLTGAEQYF

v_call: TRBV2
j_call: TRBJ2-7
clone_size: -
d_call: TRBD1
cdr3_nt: TGTGCCAGCAGGGACAGGGGGTCCCACGAGCAGTACTTC
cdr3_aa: CASRDRGSHEQYF

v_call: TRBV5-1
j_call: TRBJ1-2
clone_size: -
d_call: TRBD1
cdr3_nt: TGCGCCAGCAGCTTAAACTCCGGGACAGGGTCTGGCTACACCTTC
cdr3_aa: CASSLNSGTGSGYTF